This TCR beta chain was retrieved from a study of technical replicates of blood from a handful of donors. This table comes from immunoSEQ multiplex PCR, and its TCRdb copy is limited to in-frame clones, with some not included. The sample lists 68,000 or so clones; under 98% were seen once. CDR3 size: 14 residues. CDR1 LNHDA and CDR2 SQIVND come from the germline V gene (reference sequence). Trimming took 6 bases from V and 0 from J, leaving 11 bases between them. The chain combines TRBV19 with TRBJ1-1; D perhaps matches TRBD1 (6 bases). This sequence was found in a human donor in good health. What was sequenced was T cells isolated from PBMCs. CDR3 in DNA: TGTGCCAGTAGACACAGGGAGCTGAACACTGAAGCTTTCTTT. Amino acids: CASRHRELNTEAFF.